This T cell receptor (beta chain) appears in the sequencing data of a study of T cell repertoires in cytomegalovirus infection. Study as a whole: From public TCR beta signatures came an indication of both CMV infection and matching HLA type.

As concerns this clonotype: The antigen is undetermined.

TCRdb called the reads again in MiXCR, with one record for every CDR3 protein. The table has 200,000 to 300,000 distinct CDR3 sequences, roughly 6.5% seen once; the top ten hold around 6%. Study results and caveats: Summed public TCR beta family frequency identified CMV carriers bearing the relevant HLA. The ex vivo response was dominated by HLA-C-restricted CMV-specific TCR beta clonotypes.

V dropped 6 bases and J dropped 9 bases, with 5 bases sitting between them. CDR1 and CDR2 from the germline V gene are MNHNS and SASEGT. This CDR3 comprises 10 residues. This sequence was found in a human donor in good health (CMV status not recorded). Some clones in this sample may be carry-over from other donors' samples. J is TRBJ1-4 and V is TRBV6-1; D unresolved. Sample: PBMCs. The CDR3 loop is CASRKKKLFF. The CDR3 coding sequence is TGTGCCAGCAGGAAGAAAAAACTGTTTTTT.